This TCR beta chain was sequenced in a study of technical replicates of blood from several donors. The CDR3 runs 15 residues. Trimming took 4 bases from V and 1 from J; bases not matched to a gene: 4. From germline, CDR1 is SGHTS and CDR2 YDEGEE. Method: immunoSEQ multiplex PCR; TCRdb's copy keeps in-frame clones and lacks some. This table has about 83,000 clones, about 91% appearing once. The chain joins TRBV5-8 to TRBJ2-3; 9 positions agree with TRBD2. The TCR was taken from a human donor in good health. Sample: T cells isolated from PBMCs. In DNA, the CDR3 is TGTGCCAGCAGCCCGTGGACTAGCGGCACAGATACGCAGTATTTT. Amino acids: CASSPWTSGTDTQYF.